One and the same sample provided the 14 T cell receptor beta chains below, sequenced in a study of beta chain features in type 1 diabetes. Of the isolated RNA, all was reverse transcribed, and so the sequenced material was expressed TCRB transcripts. The protocol was immunoSEQ multiplex PCR, while the TCRdb copy is restricted to in-frame clones and leaves out a portion. The repertoire holds about 150,000 clones, more than 9.5% seen once, with over 2% in the top ten. The material sequenced was central memory CD4+ T cells from blood. The receptors here all came from a man aged 18 to 30 in good health.

The chain joins TRBV7-9 to TRBJ2-5; no reliable D call. The germline gives CDR1 SEHNR, CDR2 FQNEAQ (reference sequence). CDR3 length: 12 residues. V was shortened by 5 bases and J by 7 bases, with 11 bases between the two germline ends. DNA of the CDR3: TGTGCCAGCAGCCCAGTAATGAGGACCCAGTACTTC. Its protein product is CASSPVMRTQYF.

The V and J genes are TRBV4-3 and TRBJ1-6; 11 nucleotides line up with TRBD1. Germline V gives CDR1 LGHNA, CDR2 YSLEER. This CDR3 contains 16 residues. The J segment lost 10 bases and the V segment lost 3 bases, leaving 8 bases of the junction unmatched. The CDR3 loop reads CASSQNPGTGGSPLHF. CDR3 nucleotide sequence: TGCGCCAGCAGCCAGAATCCCGGGACAGGGGGATCACCCCTCCACTTT.

This clone was recorded a few times. This CDR3 reads CASSPVQGAGTEAFF. In nucleotides, the CDR3 is TGTGCCAGCTCACCCGTACAGGGGGCGGGCACTGAAGCTTTCTTT. V is TRBV18 and J is TRBJ1-1; the match to TRBD1 covers 9 bases. CDR1 KGHSH and CDR2 LQKENI come from the germline V gene. The V gene end was trimmed by 3 bases and the J gene end by 4 bases; junction bases not matched to a gene: 6. The CDR3 spans 15 residues.

This clone was picked up a small number of times. For the CDR3, the DNA is TGTGCCAGCACCCAAAGCGGGAGAACCTCCTACAATGAGCAGTTCTTC. Translation gives CASTQSGRTSYNEQFF. The rearrangement links TRBV28 to TRBJ2-1, with 8 bases lining up with TRBD2. The junction had 8 bases not matched to a gene; V was cut back by 7 bases and J by 0 bases. Germline lookup yields CDR1 MDHEN and CDR2 SYDVKM. CDR3 length: 16 amino acids. The variable domain in full, completed from reference TRBV28 and TRBJ2-1, reads DVKVTQSSRYLVKRTGEKVFLECVQDMDHENMFWYRQDPGLGLRLIYFSYDVKMKEKGDIPEGYSVSREKKERFSLILESASTNQTSMYLCASTQSGRTSYNEQFFGPGTRLTVL.

The chain couples TRBV6-5 to TRBJ1-6, with D unclear. V was pared by 6 bases and J by 14 bases, with 14 bases between. From germline, CDR1 is MNHEY and CDR2 SVGAGI. There are 12 residues in the CDR3. CDR3 coding DNA: TGTGCCAGCAGAGAGTCATTCGGGACCCTCCACTTT. Translated, it gives CASRESFGTLHF.

The chain recombines TRBV4-3 with TRBJ1-4, with no clear D. Germline CDR1 is LGHNA and CDR2 is YSLEER. CDR3 length: 14 amino acids. V was shortened by 0 bases and J by 8 bases, with 10 bases between the two germline ends. CDR3 loop: CASSQDGGIEKLFF. Here the CDR3 DNA reads TGCGCCAGCAGCCAAGACGGAGGGATCGAAAAACTGTTTTTT.

This clone was observed a handful of times. The V gene is TRBV30, the J gene TRBJ2-3, with 8 bases aligning to TRBD2. The CDR3 runs to 13 residues. The germline V gene has CDR1 GTSNPN and CDR2 SVGIG (reference sequence). With V trimmed by 3 bases and J by 4 bases, 3 bases remained unmatched. CDR3 protein: CAWRPGGPDTQYF. The CDR3 DNA reads as TGTGCCTGGAGACCGGGGGGGCCAGATACGCAGTATTTT.

This clone occurred a few times. V is TRBV30 and J is TRBJ2-1, with a tentative D call TRBD2 (6 bases). The V gene's germline CDR1 is GTSNPN and CDR2 SVGIG (reference sequence). Trimming took off 0 bases at V and 8 bases at J, with 14 bases between the two ends. There are 14 residues in the CDR3. CDR3 DNA sequence: TGTGCCTGGAGTGTAATTGGCGGGAACCATGAGCAGTTCTTC. Protein: CAWSVIGGNHEQFF.

This clone has more than one count but fewer than ten. The rearrangement uses TRBV7-3 and TRBJ2-3, with D possibly TRBD1 on 6 matching bases. This CDR3 contains 14 residues. V was clipped by 6 bases and J by 5 bases, with 15 bases between them. Germline CDR1 and CDR2: SGHTA and FQGTGA. CDR3 sequence: CASSRLVGGDTQYF. CDR3 bases: TGTGCCAGCAGTCGACTGGTAGGGGGAGATACGCAGTATTTT.

This clone has a handful of counts. The chain couples TRBV5-4 to TRBJ2-6, with D unresolved. The germline CDR1 and CDR2 sequences are SGHNT and YYREEE (reference sequence). Trimming took off 4 bases at V and 0 bases at J, with 8 bases between the two ends. The CDR3 has 15 residues. CDR3 sequence: CASSPDRSGANVLTF. DNA of the CDR3: TGTGCCAGCAGCCCGGATCGCTCTGGGGCCAACGTCCTGACTTTC.

This clone was seen ten or more times. The chain recombines TRBV19 with TRBJ2-2; D gene ambiguous. The ends were cut back, 4 bases at V and 8 bases at J, with 11 bases in the middle. There are 13 residues in the CDR3. Germline V gene sequence: CDR1 LNHDA, CDR2 SQIVND (reference sequence). CDR3 protein: CASSTSGVGELFF. The CDR3 coding sequence is TGTGCCAGTAGTACCTCTGGGGTAGGGGAGCTGTTTTTT.

The table lists this clone with a few counts. This chain links TRBV9 with TRBJ2-3; 9 nucleotides line up with TRBD2. The CDR3 covers 15 residues. The ends lost 7 bases at V and 4 bases at J; junction bases unmatched: 10. Germline V gene data show CDR1 as SGDLS and CDR2 as YYNGEE. This chain's CDR3 is CASDDSGRSSDTQYF. CDR3 nucleotide sequence: TGTGCCAGCGACGATAGCGGGAGATCCTCAGATACGCAGTATTTT.

The rearrangement links TRBV7-8 to TRBJ1-2, with a possible D match to TRBD1 (5 bases). The germline CDR1 and CDR2 sequences are SGHVS and FQNEAQ. This CDR3 contains 14 residues. The V and J ends lost 3 bases and 4 bases respectively, with 12 bases between them. CDR3 amino acids: CASSFTGVGYGYTF. The CDR3 coding sequence is TGTGCCAGCAGCTTTACGGGGGTAGGCTATGGCTACACCTTC.

This clone was counted between two and nine times. The V and J genes are TRBV5-1 and TRBJ2-5, with D perhaps matching TRBD2 (6 bases). V gave up 0 bases and J gave up 3 bases, with 18 bases separating them. This CDR3 has 17 residues. CDR1 and CDR2 from the germline V gene are SGHRS and YFSETQ. CDR3 loop: CASSLGLVSGREETQYF. The DNA for the CDR3 is TGCGCCAGCAGCTTGGGACTAGTATCGGGCAGAGAAGAGACCCAGTACTTC. Full variable domain (rest looked up from reference TRBV5-1 and TRBJ2-5): KAGVTQTPRYLIKTRGQQVTLSCSPISGHRSVSWYQQTPGQGLQFLFEYFSETQRNKGNFPGRFSGRQFSNSRSEMNVSTLELGDSALYLCASSLGLVSGREETQYFGPGTRLLVL.